This T cell receptor (beta chain) originates from a study of T cells in Graves' hyperthyroidism and ophthalmopathy. Across 18 months, stable Graves' hyperthyroidism was marked by no progression to ophthalmopathy. Patients aged 18 to 65 had newly diagnosed hyperthyroidism of under 2 months' duration. The PBMCs had their origin in approximately 10 ml of fresh peripheral blood. The study's findings and limits: Clonotypes that were expanded in thyroid above 0.001 mostly appeared in blood too.

A remark on this clonotype: Its cognate antigen is unknown. The junction shows a germline mismatch at one end, possibly a read error.

Germline V lookup: CDR1 SSHAT, CDR2 FNYEAQ (reference sequence). The CDR3 runs 17 residues. TCR beta CDR3 sequences were amplified from RNA transcripts. The HTBI primer set drove a first-round RT-PCR of the TCR CDR3. TCRdb passed the multiplex PCR reads through MiXCR, listing each CDR3 protein once. The profile shows roughly 840,000 distinct CDR3 sequences, over 35% of them singletons. This sequence was found in a man aged 18 to 35 with Graves' hyperthyroidism. This chain joins TRBV7-7 and TRBJ1-5; 7 bases line up with TRBD1. What was sequenced was blood. CDR3 protein: CASSSQGGEVGNQPQHF. For the CDR3, the DNA is TGTGCTAGCAGCTCTCAGGGGGGGGAGGTTGGCAATCAGCCCCAGCATTTT.